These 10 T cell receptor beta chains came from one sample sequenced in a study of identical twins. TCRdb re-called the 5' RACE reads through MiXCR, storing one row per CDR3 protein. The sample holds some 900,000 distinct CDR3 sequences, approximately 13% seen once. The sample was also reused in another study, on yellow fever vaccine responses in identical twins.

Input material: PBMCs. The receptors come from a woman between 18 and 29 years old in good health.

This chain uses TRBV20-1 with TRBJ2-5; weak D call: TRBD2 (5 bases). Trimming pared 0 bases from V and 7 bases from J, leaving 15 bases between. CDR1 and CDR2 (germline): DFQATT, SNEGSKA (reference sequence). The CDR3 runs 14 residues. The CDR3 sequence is CSARDNLASGTQYF. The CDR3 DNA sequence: TGCAGTGCTAGAGATAACCTAGCAAGCGGGACCCAGTACTTC.

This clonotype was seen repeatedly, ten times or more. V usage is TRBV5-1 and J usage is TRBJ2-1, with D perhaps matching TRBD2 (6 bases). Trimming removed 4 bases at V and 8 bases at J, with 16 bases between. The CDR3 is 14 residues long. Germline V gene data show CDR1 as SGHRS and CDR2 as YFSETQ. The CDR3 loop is CASSGRGPGHEQFF. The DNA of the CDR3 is TGCGCCAGCAGCGGGCGGGGTCCAGGGCATGAGCAGTTCTTC.

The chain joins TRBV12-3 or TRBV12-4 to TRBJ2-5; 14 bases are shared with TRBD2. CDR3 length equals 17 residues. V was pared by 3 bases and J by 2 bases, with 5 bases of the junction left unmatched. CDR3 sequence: CASSLGLAGVGQETQYF. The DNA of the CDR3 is TGTGCCAGCAGTTTGGGACTAGCGGGAGTTGGGCAAGAGACCCAGTACTTC.

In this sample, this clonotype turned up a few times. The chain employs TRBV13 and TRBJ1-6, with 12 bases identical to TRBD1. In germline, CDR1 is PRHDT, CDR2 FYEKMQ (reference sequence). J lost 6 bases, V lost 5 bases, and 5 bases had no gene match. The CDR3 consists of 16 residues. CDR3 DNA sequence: TGTGCCAGCAGCCCGGGACAGGGGGCGAGTAATTCACCCCTCCACTTT. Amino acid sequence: CASSPGQGASNSPLHF.

CDR3 DNA: TGTGCCATCAGTAACAGGGGATACTACGAGCAGTACTTC. This encodes CAISNRGYYEQYF. This chain joins TRBV10-3 and TRBJ2-7, with 7 positions matching TRBD1. Germline V gene sequence: CDR1 ENHRY, CDR2 SYGVKD. Trimming cost V 5 bases and J 3 bases; bases outside gene matches: 4. The CDR3 has 13 residues.

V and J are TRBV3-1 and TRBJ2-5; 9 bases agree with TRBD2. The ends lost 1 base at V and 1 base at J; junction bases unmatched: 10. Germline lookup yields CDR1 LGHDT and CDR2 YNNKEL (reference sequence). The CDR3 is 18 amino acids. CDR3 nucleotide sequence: TGTGCCAGCAGCCAAGGTTGGCGGCTAGCGGGGATCCAAGAGACCCAGTACTTC. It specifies CASSQGWRLAGIQETQYF.

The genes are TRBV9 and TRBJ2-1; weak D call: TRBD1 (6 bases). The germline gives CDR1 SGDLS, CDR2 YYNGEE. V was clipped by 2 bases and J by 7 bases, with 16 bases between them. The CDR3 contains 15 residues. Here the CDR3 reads CASSVAPTGHNEQFF. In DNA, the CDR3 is TGTGCCAGCAGCGTTGCCCCGACAGGTCATAATGAGCAGTTCTTC.

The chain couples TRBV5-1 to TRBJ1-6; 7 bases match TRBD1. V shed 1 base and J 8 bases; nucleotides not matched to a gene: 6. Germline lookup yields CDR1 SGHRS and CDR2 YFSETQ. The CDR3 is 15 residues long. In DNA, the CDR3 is TGCGCCAGCAGCTTGTCACAGGGGAGTGATTCACCCCTCCACTTT. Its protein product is CASSLSQGSDSPLHF.

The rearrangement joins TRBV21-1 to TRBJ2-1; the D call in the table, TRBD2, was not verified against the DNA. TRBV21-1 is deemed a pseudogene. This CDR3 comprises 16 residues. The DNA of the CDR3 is TGTGCCAGCAGCATACCTCGGACTAGCGGGAGAGGTGAGCAGTTCTTC. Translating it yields CASSIPRTSGRGEQFF.

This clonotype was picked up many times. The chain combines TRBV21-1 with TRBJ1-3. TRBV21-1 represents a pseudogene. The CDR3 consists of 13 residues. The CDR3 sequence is CASGPIYGNTIYF. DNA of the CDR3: TGTGCCAGCGGTCCGATCTATGGGAACACCATATATTTT.